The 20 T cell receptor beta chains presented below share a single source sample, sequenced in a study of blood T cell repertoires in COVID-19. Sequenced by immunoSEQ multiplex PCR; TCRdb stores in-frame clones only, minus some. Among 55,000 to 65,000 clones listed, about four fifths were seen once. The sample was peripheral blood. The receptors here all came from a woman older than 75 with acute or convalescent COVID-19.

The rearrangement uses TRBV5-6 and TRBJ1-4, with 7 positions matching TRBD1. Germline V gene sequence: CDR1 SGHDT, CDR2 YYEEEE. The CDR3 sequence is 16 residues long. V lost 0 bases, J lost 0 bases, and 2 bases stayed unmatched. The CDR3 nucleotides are TGTGCCAGCAGCTTGGTCGGGACAGCAACTAATGAAAAACTGTTTTTT. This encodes CASSLVGTATNEKLFF.

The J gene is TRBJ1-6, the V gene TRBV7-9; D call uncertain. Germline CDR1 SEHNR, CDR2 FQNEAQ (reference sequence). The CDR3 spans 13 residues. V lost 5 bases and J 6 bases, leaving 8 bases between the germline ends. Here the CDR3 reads CASSLASNSPLHF. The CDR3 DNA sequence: TGTGCCAGCAGCCTCGCGAGTAATTCACCCCTCCACTTT.

The CDR3 protein is CASSLFGGGGRASTDTQYF. In DNA, the CDR3 is TGTGCCAGCAGCCTCTTTGGGGGCGGCGGGAGGGCTAGCACAGATACGCAGTATTTT. The V call is TRBV3-1 (or the pseudogene TRBV3-2), the J call TRBJ2-3, with 9 bases aligning to TRBD2. V shed 4 bases and J 0 bases; nucleotides not matched to a gene: 14. The CDR3 has 19 residues. CDR1 LGHDT and CDR2 YNNKEL come from the germline V gene (reference sequence).

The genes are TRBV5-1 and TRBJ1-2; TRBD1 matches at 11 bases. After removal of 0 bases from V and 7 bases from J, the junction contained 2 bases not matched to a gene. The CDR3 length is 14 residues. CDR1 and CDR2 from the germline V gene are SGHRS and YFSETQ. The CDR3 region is CASSLAGTGGGYTF. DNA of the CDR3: TGCGCCAGCAGCTTGGCCGGGACAGGGGGTGGCTACACCTTC. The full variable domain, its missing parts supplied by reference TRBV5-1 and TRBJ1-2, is KAGVTQTPRYLIKTRGQQVTLSCSPISGHRSVSWYQQTPGQGLQFLFEYFSETQRNKGNFPGRFSGRQFSNSRSEMNVSTLELGDSALYLCASSLAGTGGGYTFGSGTRLTVV.

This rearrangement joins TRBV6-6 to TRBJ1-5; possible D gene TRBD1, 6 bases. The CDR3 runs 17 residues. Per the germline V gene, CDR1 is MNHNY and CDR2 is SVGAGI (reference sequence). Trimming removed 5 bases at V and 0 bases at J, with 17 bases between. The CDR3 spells CASSHLGGGYSNQPQHF. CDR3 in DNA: TGTGCCAGCAGTCACCTAGGGGGGGGCTATAGCAATCAGCCCCAGCATTTT.

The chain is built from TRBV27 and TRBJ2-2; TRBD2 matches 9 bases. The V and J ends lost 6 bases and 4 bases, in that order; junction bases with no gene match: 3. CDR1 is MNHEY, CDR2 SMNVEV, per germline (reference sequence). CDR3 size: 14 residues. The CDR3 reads CASREAGGTGELFF. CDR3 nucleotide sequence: TGTGCCAGCAGAGAAGCGGGAGGCACCGGGGAGCTGTTTTTT.

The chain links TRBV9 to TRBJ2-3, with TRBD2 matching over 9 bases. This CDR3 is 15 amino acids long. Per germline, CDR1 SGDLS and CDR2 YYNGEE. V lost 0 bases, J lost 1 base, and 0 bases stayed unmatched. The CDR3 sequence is CASSVVAGGTDTQYF. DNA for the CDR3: TGTGCCAGCAGCGTAGTAGCGGGGGGCACAGATACGCAGTATTTT.

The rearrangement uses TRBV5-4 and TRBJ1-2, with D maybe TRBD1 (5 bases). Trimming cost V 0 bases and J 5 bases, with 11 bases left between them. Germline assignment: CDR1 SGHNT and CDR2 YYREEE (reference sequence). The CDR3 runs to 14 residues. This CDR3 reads CASSLARAGYGYTF. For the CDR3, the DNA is TGTGCCAGCAGCTTGGCCAGGGCGGGGTATGGCTACACCTTC. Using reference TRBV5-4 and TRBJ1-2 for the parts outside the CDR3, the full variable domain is ETGVTQSPTHLIKTRGQQVTLRCSSQSGHNTVSWYQQALGQGPQFIFQYYREEENGRGNFPPRFSGLQFPNYSSELNVNALELDDSALYLCASSLARAGYGYTFGSGTRLTVV.

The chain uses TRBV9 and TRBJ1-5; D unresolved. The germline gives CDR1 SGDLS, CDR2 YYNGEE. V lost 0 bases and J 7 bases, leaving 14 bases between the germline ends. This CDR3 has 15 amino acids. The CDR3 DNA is TGTGCCAGCAGCGTAGGGGAGGGAAGAGGGCAGCCCCAGCATTTT. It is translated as CASSVGEGRGQPQHF.

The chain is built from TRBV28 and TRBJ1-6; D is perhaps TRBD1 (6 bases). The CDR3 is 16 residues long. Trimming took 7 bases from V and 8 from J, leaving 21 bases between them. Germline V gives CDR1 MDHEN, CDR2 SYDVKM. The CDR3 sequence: CASTSPRGGGYSPLHF. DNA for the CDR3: TGTGCCAGCACCTCACCGAGGGGAGGGGGTTATTCACCCCTCCACTTT.

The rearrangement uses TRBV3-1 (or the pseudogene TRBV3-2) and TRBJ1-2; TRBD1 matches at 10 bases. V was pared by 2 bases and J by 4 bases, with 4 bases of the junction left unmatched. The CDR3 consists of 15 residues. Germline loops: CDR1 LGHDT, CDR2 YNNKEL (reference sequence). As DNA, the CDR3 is TGTGCCAGCAGCCAACCGGACAGGGGGTCCTATGGCTACACCTTC. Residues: CASSQPDRGSYGYTF.

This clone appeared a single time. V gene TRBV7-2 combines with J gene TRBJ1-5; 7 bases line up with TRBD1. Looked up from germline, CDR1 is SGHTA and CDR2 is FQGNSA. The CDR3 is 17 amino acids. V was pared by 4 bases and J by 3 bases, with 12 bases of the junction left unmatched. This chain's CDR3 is CASSSPTGVGTNQPQHF. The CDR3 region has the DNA TGTGCCAGCAGCTCTCCTACAGGGGTAGGAACCAATCAGCCCCAGCATTTT.

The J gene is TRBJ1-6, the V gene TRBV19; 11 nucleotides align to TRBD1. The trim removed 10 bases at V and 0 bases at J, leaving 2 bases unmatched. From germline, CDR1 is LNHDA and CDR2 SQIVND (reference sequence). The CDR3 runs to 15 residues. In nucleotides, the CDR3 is TGTGCCATCGGGACAGGGGGCTCCTATAATTCACCCCTCCACTTT. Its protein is CAIGTGGSYNSPLHF.

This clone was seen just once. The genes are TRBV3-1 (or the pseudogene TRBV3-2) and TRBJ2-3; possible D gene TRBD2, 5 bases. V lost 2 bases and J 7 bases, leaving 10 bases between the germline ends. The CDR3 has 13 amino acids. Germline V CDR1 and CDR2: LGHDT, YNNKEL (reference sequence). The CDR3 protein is CASSQSPGYTQYF. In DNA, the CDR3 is TGTGCCAGCAGCCAATCCCCGGGATATACGCAGTATTTT.

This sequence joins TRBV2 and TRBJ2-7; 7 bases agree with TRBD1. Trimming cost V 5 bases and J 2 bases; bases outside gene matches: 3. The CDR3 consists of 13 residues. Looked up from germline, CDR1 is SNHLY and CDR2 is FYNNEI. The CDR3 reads CASSRDRPYEQYF. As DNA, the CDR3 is TGTGCCAGCAGTCGGGACAGACCCTACGAGCAGTACTTC. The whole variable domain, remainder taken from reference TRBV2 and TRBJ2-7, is EPEVTQTPSHQVTQMGQEVILRCVPISNHLYFYWYRQILGQKVEFLVSFYNNEISEKSEIFDDQFSVERPDGSNFTLKIRSTKLEDSAMYFCASSRDRPYEQYFGPGTRLTVT.

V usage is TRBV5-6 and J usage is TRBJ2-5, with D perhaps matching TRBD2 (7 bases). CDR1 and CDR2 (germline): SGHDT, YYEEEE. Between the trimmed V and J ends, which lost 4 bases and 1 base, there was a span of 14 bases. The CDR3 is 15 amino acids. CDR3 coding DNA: TGTGCCAGCAGCAGAGGGGGGGCCGCCCAAGAGACCCAGTACTTC. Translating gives CASSRGGAAQETQYF.

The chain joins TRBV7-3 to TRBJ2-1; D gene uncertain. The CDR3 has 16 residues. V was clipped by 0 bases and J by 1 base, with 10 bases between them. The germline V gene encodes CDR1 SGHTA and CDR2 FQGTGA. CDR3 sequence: CASSLTNRVSYNEQFF. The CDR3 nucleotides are TGTGCCAGCAGCTTAACAAATCGGGTTTCCTACAATGAGCAGTTCTTC. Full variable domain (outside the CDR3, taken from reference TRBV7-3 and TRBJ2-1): GAGVSQTPSNKVTEKGKYVELRCDPISGHTALYWYRQSLGQGPEFLIYFQGTGAADDSGLPNDRFFAVRPEGSVSTLKIQRTERGDSAVYLCASSLTNRVSYNEQFFGPGTRLTVL.

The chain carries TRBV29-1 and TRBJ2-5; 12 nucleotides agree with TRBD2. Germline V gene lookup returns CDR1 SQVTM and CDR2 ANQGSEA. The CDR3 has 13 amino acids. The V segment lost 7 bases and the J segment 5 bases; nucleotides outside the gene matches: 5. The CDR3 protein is CSASGRASETQYF. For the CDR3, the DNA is TGCAGCGCTAGCGGGAGGGCCTCGGAGACCCAGTACTTC.

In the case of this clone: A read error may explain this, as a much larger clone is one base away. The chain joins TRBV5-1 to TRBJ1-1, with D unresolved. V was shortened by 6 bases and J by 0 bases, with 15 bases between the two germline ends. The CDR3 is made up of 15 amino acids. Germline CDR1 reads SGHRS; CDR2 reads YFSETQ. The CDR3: CASNSQAGLNTEAFF. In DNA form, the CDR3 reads TGCGCCAGCAATTCTCAGGCAGGTCTGAACACTGAAGCTTTCTTT.

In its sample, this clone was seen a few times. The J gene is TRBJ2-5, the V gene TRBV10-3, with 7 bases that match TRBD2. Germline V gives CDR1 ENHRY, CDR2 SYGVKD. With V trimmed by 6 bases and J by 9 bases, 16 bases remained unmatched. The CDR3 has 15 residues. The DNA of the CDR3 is TGTGCCATCAGCGCGGGGCTAGCGGCCTTTGGGGCCCAGTACTTC. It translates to CAISAGLAAFGAQYF.